The 29 T cell receptor beta chains below all came from one sample that was sequenced in a study of T cells in Graves' hyperthyroidism and ophthalmopathy. Amplified TCR beta CDR3 regions came from RNA transcripts. The HTBI set primed first-round TCR CDR3 RT-PCR. TCRdb re-analysed the multiplex PCR reads in MiXCR, keeping a single row per CDR3 protein. Seen here are approximately 510,000 distinct CDR3 sequences, around 50% observed once, and the top ten hold about 40%. Sequenced sample: peripheral blood or thyroid tissue (not recorded which). The receptors were sampled from an adult woman with Graves' disease, either hyperthyroidism or ophthalmopathy (not recorded which).

The V call is TRBV27, the J call TRBJ1-1; no definite D call. Germline-derived CDR1 and CDR2 are MNHEY and SMNVEV (reference sequence). The V end lost 5 bases, the J end lost 1 base, and 17 bases lay between the germline ends. This CDR3 contains 16 residues. The CDR3 region is CASSHRPLLWNTEAFF. DNA for the CDR3: TGTGCCAGCAGTCATAGGCCCCTTCTTTGGAACACTGAAGCTTTCTTT.

This clonotype has at least ten counts. The chain carries TRBV10-1 and TRBJ1-1; TRBD1 matches 7 bases. The CDR3 is made up of 13 amino acids. The V gene end was trimmed by 6 bases and the J gene end by 10 bases; junction bases not matched to a gene: 11. The germline gives CDR1 WNHNN, CDR2 SYGVQD (reference sequence). CDR3 nucleotides: TGCGCCAGCAGCGCCCTACGACAGGGCCGAGCTTTCTTT. The encoded protein is CASSALRQGRAFF.

At least ten counts were recorded for this clonotype. This may come from a read error, since a much larger clone is one base off. The rearrangement uses TRBV25-1 and TRBJ1-5, with D uncertain. This CDR3 comprises 12 residues. Looked up from germline, CDR1 is MGHDK and CDR2 is SYGVNS. The ends were cut back, 10 bases at V and 2 bases at J, with 9 bases in the middle. In nucleotides, the CDR3 is TGTGCCACAAGCGGGGGCAATCAGCCCCAGCATTTT. Translation gives CATSGGNQPQHF.

This clonotype was seen many times. This sequence joins TRBV7-2 and TRBJ2-7; the match to TRBD2 covers 11 bases. The ends lost 5 bases at V and 3 bases at J; junction bases unmatched: 6. Germline V gene sequence: CDR1 SGHTA, CDR2 FQGNSA. The CDR3 sequence is 15 residues long. The CDR3 protein is CASSPGLAVNYEQYF. For the CDR3, the DNA is TGTGCCAGCAGCCCGGGACTAGCGGTAAACTACGAGCAGTACTTC.

This clonotype was recorded only once. The genes are TRBV19 and TRBJ1-1, with no clear D. Trimming shortened V by 1 base and J by 1 base, and 13 bases separated the two germline ends. CDR3 length: 16 amino acids. From germline, CDR1 is LNHDA and CDR2 SQIVND (reference sequence). CDR3 protein: CASSIGWVVENTEAFF. CDR3 DNA sequence: TGTGCCAGTAGTATAGGGTGGGTCGTGGAGAACACTGAAGCTTTCTTT.

The rearrangement links TRBV20-1 to TRBJ1-5, with D perhaps matching TRBD1 (6 bases). The V end lost 8 bases, the J end lost 6 bases, and 14 bases lay between the germline ends. The CDR3 runs 12 residues. Germline lookup yields CDR1 DFQATT and CDR2 SNEGSKA (reference sequence). The CDR3 loop is CSLNRERQPQHF. In DNA, the CDR3 is TGCAGTCTTAACAGGGAGCGTCAGCCCCAGCATTTT.

J is TRBJ1-2 and V is TRBV4-2; D is uncertain. From germline, CDR1 is LGHNA and CDR2 YNFKEQ. The CDR3 runs to 13 residues. V was shortened by 4 bases and J by 8 bases, with 14 bases between the two germline ends. CDR3 bases: TGTGCCAGCAGCCCGCCGTTCCGCCTAGGCTACACCTTC. Translated: CASSPPFRLGYTF.

This clonotype was seen a handful of times. This rearrangement joins TRBV29-1 to TRBJ2-5, with D possibly being TRBD1 (6 bases). CDR1 and CDR2 (germline): SQVTM, ANQGSEA. Trimming shortened V by 4 bases and J by 5 bases, and 8 bases separated the two germline ends. There are 11 residues in the CDR3. The CDR3 DNA reads as TGCAGCGTTGCGAGGGGGGAGACCCAGTACTTC. It codes for CSVARGETQYF.

This clonotype is a singleton in its sample. This chain uses TRBV15 with TRBJ1-3, with D possibly matching TRBD1 (6 bases). The CDR3 sequence is 12 residues long. Germline V gene sequence: CDR1 LNHNV, CDR2 YYDKDF (reference sequence). Trimming left V 5 bases short and J 6 bases short, with 8 bases between. The CDR3 spells CATSWDKNTIYF. The CDR3 DNA sequence: TGTGCCACCAGCTGGGACAAAAACACCATATATTTT.

The V and J genes are TRBV19 and TRBJ1-4; D is undetermined. The V end lost 7 bases, the J end lost 2 bases, and 8 bases lay between the germline ends. CDR1 and CDR2 (germline): LNHDA, SQIVND (reference sequence). The CDR3 length is 13 residues. Here the CDR3 DNA reads TGTGCCAGTAACCTAGGGACTAATGAAAAACTGTTTTTT. It translates to CASNLGTNEKLFF.

The rearrangement joins TRBV29-1 to TRBJ2-7; D uncertain. The CDR3 is 11 amino acids. Germline V CDR1 and CDR2: SQVTM, ANQGSEA. V was pared by 6 bases and J by 1 base, with 7 bases between. CDR3 sequence: CSVVHSYEQYF. In nucleotides, the CDR3 is TGCAGCGTGGTTCATTCCTACGAGCAGTACTTC.

In regard to this clonotype: At one end the junction does not follow the germline gene, possibly because of a read error. V and J are TRBV2 and TRBJ2-6; D is tentatively TRBD1 or TRBD2 (5 bases each). The CDR3 runs to 12 residues. Germline loops: CDR1 SNHLY, CDR2 FYNNEI. The CDR3 reads CASSEGDNVLTF. DNA of the CDR3: TGTGCCAGCAGTGAGGGGGACAACGTCCTGACTTTC.

Concerning this clonotype itself: A read error may explain this, as a much larger clone is one base away. The chain has TRBV6-6 and TRBJ1-1, with D uncertain. Germline V gene lookup returns CDR1 MNHNY and CDR2 SVGAGI (reference sequence). The CDR3 has 13 amino acids. V was shortened by 5 bases and J by 0 bases, with 7 bases between the two germline ends. The CDR3 DNA sequence: TGTGCCAGCAGTGAAATGTTGAACACTGAAGCTTTCTTT. Residues: CASSEMLNTEAFF.

The gene calls are TRBV29-1 and TRBJ2-5, with D perhaps assigned TRBD1 or TRBD2 (5 bases each). V lost 4 bases to trimming and J lost 4 bases, with 16 bases between them. CDR3 size: 14 residues. CDR1 and CDR2 (germline): SQVTM, ANQGSEA. CDR3 residues: CSVGPMGTGETQYF. For the CDR3, the DNA is TGCAGCGTTGGTCCGATGGGGACGGGAGAGACCCAGTACTTC.

The table lists this clonotype with many counts. The chain links TRBV25-1 to TRBJ1-2; D not resolved. V lost 3 bases and J 2 bases, leaving 10 bases between the germline ends. The germline gives CDR1 MGHDK, CDR2 SYGVNS. This CDR3 region has 14 residues. CDR3 in DNA: TGTGCCAGCAGTGATCCTGACAAGAACTATGGCTACACCTTC. It is translated as CASSDPDKNYGYTF.

The chain combines TRBV28 with TRBJ1-6; D unresolved. Germline CDR1 reads MDHEN; CDR2 reads SYDVKM. The V gene lost 2 bases and the J gene lost 12 bases, with 8 bases spanning the gap. The CDR3 spans 12 residues. CDR3 region: CASSLVIRPLHF. Here the CDR3 DNA reads TGTGCCAGCAGTTTAGTTATCAGACCCCTCCACTTT.

This clonotype has at least ten counts. The CDR3 bases are TGCAGTGCCAACAGTGTCAGCAATCAGCCCCAGCATTTT. Translated, it gives CSANSVSNQPQHF. The chain combines TRBV20-1 with TRBJ1-5; the D is unclear. The CDR3 spans 13 residues. Per germline, CDR1 DFQATT and CDR2 SNEGSKA (reference sequence). V gave up 6 bases and J gave up 1 base, with 10 bases separating them.

This chain uses TRBV29-1 with TRBJ1-2, with D perhaps TRBD1 (5 bases). This CDR3 has 13 residues. Germline values: CDR1 SQVTM, CDR2 ANQGSEA. Between the trimmed V and J ends, which lost 6 bases and 4 bases, there was a span of 15 bases. This CDR3 reads CSVYGGEFYGYTF. As DNA, the CDR3 is TGCAGCGTCTATGGGGGAGAATTCTATGGCTACACCTTC.

About this clonotype itself: Germline is not matched at one junction end, which may reflect a read error. This rearrangement joins TRBV7-2 to TRBJ1-1, with D maybe TRBD1 (6 bases). The CDR3 has 11 residues. Germline-derived CDR1 and CDR2 are SGHTA and FQGNSA. The CDR3 spells CASSDQWKGGF. CDR3 sequence (DNA): TGTGCCAGCAGTGACCAGTGGAAGGGGGGCTTT.

V usage is TRBV6-5 and J usage is TRBJ1-1, with D unclear. The CDR3 length is 14 residues. V gave up 0 bases and J gave up 11 bases, with 16 bases separating them. From germline, CDR1 is MNHEY and CDR2 SVGAGI. Here the CDR3 DNA reads TGTGCCAGCAGTTACTCGTATAACAACCTTGAGGCTTTCTTT. It yields the protein CASSYSYNNLEAFF.

The DNA of the CDR3 is TGTGCCAGCAGTTTCGGTTCAGGGGCACACACCGGGGAGCTGTTTTTT. Amino acids: CASSFGSGAHTGELFF. The chain uses TRBV28 and TRBJ2-2, with D maybe TRBD1 (6 bases). CDR1 and CDR2 from the germline V gene are MDHEN and SYDVKM. The CDR3 totals 16 residues. V lost 3 bases and J lost 3, with 14 bases in between.

J is TRBJ1-1 and V is TRBV10-3; 7 positions agree with TRBD1. Trimming at V came to 3 bases and at J to 6 bases, leaving 4 bases not matched to a gene. The CDR3 covers 13 residues. Germline loops: CDR1 ENHRY, CDR2 SYGVKD. The CDR3 loop reads CAISEGGVAEAFF. The CDR3 bases are TGTGCCATCAGTGAAGGGGGCGTCGCTGAAGCTTTCTTT.

This clonotype was seen a few times. The chain combines TRBV14 with TRBJ1-1; unclear D gene. The CDR3 spans 15 residues. CDR1 is SGHDN, CDR2 FVKESK, per germline. The V gene lost 4 bases and the J gene lost 0 bases, with 12 bases spanning the gap. The CDR3 protein is CASSLGSFMNTEAFF. Here the CDR3 DNA reads TGTGCCAGCAGCCTTGGCAGCTTCATGAACACTGAAGCTTTCTTT.

The J gene is TRBJ1-2, the V gene TRBV19, with D possibly TRBD1 on 5 matching bases. The V gene's germline CDR1 is LNHDA and CDR2 SQIVND (reference sequence). There are 12 residues in the CDR3. V lost 6 bases, J lost 7 bases, and 12 bases lay in between. The CDR3, as DNA: TGTGCCAGTAGCCAACGGGACTTTGGCTACACCTTC. It is translated as CASSQRDFGYTF.

The rearrangement links TRBV15 to TRBJ1-4; tentatively, D is TRBD1 (5 bases). The ends were cut back, 5 bases at V and 5 bases at J, with 15 bases in the middle. This CDR3 contains 15 residues. Germline CDR1 reads LNHNV; CDR2 reads YYDKDF (reference sequence). CDR3 loop: CATSLRDGRNEKLFF. CDR3 DNA sequence: TGTGCCACCAGCCTCCGGGACGGACGGAATGAAAAACTGTTTTTT.

The chain employs TRBV2 and TRBJ2-7; D is ambiguous. Trimming removed 1 base at V and 2 bases at J, with 6 bases between. The CDR3 loop spans 13 amino acids. Germline CDR1 SNHLY, CDR2 FYNNEI. CDR3 region: CASSEGMAYEQYF. CDR3 nucleotide sequence: TGTGCCAGCAGTGAAGGTATGGCCTACGAGCAGTACTTC.

The chain links TRBV7-2 to TRBJ2-7; D might be TRBD1 (6 bases). This CDR3 has 13 residues. Germline V gives CDR1 SGHTA, CDR2 FQGNSA. V lost 6 bases and J 0 bases, leaving 9 bases between the germline ends. The CDR3 reads CASRADSSYEQYF. As DNA, the CDR3 is TGTGCCAGCAGAGCGGACAGCTCCTACGAGCAGTACTTC.

Only a few counts were recorded for this clonotype. Just one base apart from a much larger clone, this may be a read error. The genes are TRBV20-1 and TRBJ1-4, with no clear D. The germline V gene encodes CDR1 DFQATT and CDR2 SNEGSKA (reference sequence). This CDR3 region has 15 residues. The V and J ends lost 5 bases and 0 bases respectively, with 13 bases between them. CDR3 sequence (DNA): TGCAGTGCTGGACCCGGAGGTGCAACTAATGAAAAACTGTTTTTT. This sequence encodes CSAGPGGATNEKLFF.

This clonotype was counted only a few times. This rearrangement joins TRBV30 to TRBJ2-2; 8 bases line up with TRBD1. Trimming removed 4 bases from V and 5 bases from J; junction bases left unmatched: 3. From germline, CDR1 is GTSNPN and CDR2 SVGIG (reference sequence). The CDR3 has 13 residues. The CDR3 DNA reads TGTGCCTGGACGGGGACAGGAACCGGGGAGCTGTTTTTT. Its protein product is CAWTGTGTGELFF.